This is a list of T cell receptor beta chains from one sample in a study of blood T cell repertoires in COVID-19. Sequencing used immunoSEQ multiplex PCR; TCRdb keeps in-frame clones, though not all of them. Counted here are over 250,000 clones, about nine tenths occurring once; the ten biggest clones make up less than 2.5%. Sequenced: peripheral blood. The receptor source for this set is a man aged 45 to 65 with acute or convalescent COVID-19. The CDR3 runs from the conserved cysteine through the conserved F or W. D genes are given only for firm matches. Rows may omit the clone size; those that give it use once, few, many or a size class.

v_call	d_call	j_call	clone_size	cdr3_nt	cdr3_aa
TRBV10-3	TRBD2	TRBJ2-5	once	TGTGCCATCAGTGACGGGACTGCTAGCGGGGGGGCCGGGGAGACCCAGTACTTC	CAISDGTASGGAGETQYF
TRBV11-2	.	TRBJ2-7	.	TGTGCCAGCAGCCCTAGGGGGGTAGCGGGCTCCTACGAGCAGTACTTC	CASSPRGVAGSYEQYF
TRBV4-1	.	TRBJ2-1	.	TGCGCCAGCAGCCAAGCAGGGGTGGGCGAGCAGTTCTTC	CASSQAGVGEQFF
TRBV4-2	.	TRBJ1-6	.	TGTGCCAGCAGCCAAGACCCATCGTTAGCGTCACCCCTCCACTTT	CASSQDPSLASPLHF
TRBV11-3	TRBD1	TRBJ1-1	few	TGTGCCAGCAGCCAACAGGGTTGGGCCACAGGGGGCGAGACTGAAGCTTTCTTT	CASSQQGWATGGETEAFF
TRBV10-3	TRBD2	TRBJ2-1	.	TGTGCCATCAGCGGGACTAGCGGGGGGGCCTCGTACAATGAGCAGTTCTTC	CAISGTSGGASYNEQFF
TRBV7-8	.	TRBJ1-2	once	TGTGCCAGCAGCTTAGAACTGCGCTATGGCTACACCTTC	CASSLELRYGYTF
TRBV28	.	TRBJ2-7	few	TGTGCCAGCAGCCTAACCAGGGGGGCGGGGGGCCGCTACGAGCAGTACTTC	CASSLTRGAGGRYEQYF
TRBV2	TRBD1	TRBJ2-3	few	TGTGCCAGCAGTGAAGGGGACAGGGGTACAGATACGCAGTATTTT	CASSEGDRGTDTQYF
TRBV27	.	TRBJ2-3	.	.	CASSSSWTSTYTDTQYF
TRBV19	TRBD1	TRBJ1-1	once	TGTGCCAGTAGTATCGAGGAGGGGGCTGCCGAAGCTTTCTTT	CASSIEEGAAEAFF
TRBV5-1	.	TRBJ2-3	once	TGCGCCAGCAGCCGGGTTGAACCTAGCACAGATACGCAGTATTTT	CASSRVEPSTDTQYF
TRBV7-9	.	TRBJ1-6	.	TGTGCCAGCAGCTTAGTAGGGGTTAATTCACCCCTCCACTTT	CASSLVGVNSPLHF
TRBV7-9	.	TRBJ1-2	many	TGTGCCAGCAGCTCCGACACCTATGGCTACACCTTC	CASSSDTYGYTF